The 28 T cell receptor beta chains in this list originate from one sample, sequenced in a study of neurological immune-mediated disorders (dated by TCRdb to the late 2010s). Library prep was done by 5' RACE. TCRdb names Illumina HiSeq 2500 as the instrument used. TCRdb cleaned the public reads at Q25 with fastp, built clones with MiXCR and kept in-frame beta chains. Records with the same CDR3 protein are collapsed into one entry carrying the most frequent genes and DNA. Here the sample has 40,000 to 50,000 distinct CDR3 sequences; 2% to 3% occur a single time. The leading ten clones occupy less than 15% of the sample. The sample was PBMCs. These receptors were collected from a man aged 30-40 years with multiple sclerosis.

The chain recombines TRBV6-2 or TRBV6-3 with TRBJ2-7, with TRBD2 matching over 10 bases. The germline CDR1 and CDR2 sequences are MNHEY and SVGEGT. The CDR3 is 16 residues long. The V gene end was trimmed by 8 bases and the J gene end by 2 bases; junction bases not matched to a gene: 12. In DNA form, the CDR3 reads TGTGCCAGCGCGCTTGATTTACTAGCGGGAACCTACGAGCAGTACTTC. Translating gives CASALDLLAGTYEQYF.

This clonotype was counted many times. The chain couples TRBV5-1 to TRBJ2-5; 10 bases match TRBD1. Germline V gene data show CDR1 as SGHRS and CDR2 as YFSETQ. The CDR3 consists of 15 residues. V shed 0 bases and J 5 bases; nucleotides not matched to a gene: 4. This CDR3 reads CASSLAGTGAETQYF. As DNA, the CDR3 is TGCGCCAGCAGCTTGGCCGGGACAGGGGCCGAGACCCAGTACTTC.

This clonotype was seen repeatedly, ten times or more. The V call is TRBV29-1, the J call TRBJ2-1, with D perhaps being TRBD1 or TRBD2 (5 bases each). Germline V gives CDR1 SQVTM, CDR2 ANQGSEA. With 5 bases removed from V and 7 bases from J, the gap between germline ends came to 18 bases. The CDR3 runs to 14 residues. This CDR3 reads CSVRVTGTQNEQFF. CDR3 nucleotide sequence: TGCAGCGTTAGAGTTACCGGGACCCAGAATGAGCAGTTCTTC.

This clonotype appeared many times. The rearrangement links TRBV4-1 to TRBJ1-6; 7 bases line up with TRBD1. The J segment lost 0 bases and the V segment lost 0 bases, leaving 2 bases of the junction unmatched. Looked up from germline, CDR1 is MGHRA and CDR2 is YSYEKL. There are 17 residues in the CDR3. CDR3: CASSQEAGGSYNSPLHF. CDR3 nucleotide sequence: TGCGCCAGCAGCCAAGAAGCAGGGGGCTCCTATAATTCACCCCTCCACTTT.

CDR3 DNA sequence: TGTGCCAGCCTCTCCGGACAGACCTACGAGCAGTACTTC. Protein: CASLSGQTYEQYF. The chain links TRBV2 to TRBJ2-7; possible D gene TRBD1, 6 bases. Trimming stripped 8 bases from V and 2 bases from J, with 13 bases between. The CDR3 contains 13 residues. The germline V gene has CDR1 SNHLY and CDR2 FYNNEI.

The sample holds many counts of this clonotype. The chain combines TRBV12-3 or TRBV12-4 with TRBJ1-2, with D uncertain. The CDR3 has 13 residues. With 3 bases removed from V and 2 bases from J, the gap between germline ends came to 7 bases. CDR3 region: CASSLYGNYGYTF. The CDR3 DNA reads TGTGCCAGCAGTTTGTACGGGAACTATGGCTACACCTTC.

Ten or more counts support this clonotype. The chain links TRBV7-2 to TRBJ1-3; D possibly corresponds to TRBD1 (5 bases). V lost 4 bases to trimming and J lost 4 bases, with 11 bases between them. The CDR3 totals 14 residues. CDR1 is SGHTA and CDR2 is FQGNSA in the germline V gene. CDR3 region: CASSSEGSGNTIYF. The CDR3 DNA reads TGTGCCAGCAGCTCTGAGGGGTCAGGAAACACCATATATTTT.

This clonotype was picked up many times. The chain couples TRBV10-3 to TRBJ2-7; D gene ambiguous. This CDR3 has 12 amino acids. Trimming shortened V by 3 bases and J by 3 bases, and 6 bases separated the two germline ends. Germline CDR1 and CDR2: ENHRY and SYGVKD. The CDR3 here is CAISEFGYEQYF. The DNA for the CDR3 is TGTGCCATCAGTGAATTCGGCTACGAGCAGTACTTC.

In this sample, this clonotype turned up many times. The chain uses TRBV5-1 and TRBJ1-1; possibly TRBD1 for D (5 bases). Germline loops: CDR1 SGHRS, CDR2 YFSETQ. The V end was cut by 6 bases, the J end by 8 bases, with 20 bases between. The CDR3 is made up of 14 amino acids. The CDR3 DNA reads TGCGCCAGCACATTCGCCTCCCAGGGAGGCGAAGCTTTCTTT. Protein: CASTFASQGGEAFF.

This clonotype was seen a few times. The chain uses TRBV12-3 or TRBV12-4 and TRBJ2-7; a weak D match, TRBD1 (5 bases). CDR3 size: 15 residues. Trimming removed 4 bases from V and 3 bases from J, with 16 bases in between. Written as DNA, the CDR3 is TGTGCCAGCAGTTCGGTGACTCAGGGTGGCTACGAGCAGTACTTC. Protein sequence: CASSSVTQGGYEQYF.

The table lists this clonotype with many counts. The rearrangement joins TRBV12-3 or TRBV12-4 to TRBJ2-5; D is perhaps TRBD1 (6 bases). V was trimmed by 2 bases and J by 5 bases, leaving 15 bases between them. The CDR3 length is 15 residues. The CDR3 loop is CASSLQGPPGETQYF. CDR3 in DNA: TGTGCCAGCAGTTTACAGGGGCCGCCCGGCGAGACCCAGTACTTC.

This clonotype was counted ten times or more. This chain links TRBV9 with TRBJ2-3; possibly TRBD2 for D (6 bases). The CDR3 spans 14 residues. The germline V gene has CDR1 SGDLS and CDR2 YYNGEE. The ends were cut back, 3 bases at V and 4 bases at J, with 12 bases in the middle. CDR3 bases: TGTGCCAGCAGCGCCGGATTAGCGGCAGATACGCAGTATTTT. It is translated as CASSAGLAADTQYF.

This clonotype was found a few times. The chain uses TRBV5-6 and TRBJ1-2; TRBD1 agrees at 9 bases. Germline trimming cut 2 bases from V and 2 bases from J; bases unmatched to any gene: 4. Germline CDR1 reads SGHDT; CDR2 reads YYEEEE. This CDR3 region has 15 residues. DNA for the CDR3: TGTGCCAGCAGCTTCACGGGACAGGGCAACTATGGCTACACCTTC. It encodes CASSFTGQGNYGYTF.

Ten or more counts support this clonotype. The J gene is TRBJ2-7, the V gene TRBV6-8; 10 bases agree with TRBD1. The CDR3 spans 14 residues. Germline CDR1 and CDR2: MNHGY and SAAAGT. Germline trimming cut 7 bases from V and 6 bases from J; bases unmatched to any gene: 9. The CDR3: CASKRRDRGGEQYF. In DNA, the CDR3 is TGTGCCAGCAAGCGCCGGGACAGGGGTGGCGAGCAGTACTTC.

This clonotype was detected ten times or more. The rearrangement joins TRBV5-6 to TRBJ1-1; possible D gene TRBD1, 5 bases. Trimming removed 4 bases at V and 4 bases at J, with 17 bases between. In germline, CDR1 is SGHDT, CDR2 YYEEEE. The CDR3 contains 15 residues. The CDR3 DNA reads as TGTGCCAGCAGCACGGGACCCCAGTCGGGCACTGAAGCTTTCTTT. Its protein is CASSTGPQSGTEAFF.

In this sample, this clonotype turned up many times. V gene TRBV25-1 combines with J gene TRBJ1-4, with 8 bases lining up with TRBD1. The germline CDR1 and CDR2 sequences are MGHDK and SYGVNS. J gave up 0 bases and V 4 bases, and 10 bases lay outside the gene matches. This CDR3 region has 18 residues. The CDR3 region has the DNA TGTGCCAGCAGTGGACAGGGGATCTATGCCGCAACTAATGAAAAACTGTTTTTT. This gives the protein CASSGQGIYAATNEKLFF. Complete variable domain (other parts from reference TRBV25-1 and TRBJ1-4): EADIYQTPRYLVIGTGKKITLECSQTMGHDKMYWYQQDPGMELHLIHYSYGVNSTEKGDLSSESTVSRIRTEHFPLTLESARPSHTSQYLCASSGQGIYAATNEKLFFGSGTQLSVL.

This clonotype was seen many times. CDR3 sequence (DNA): TGCAGTGCCCAGGGGGGCTCCTACAATGAGCAGTTCTTC. It yields the protein CSAQGGSYNEQFF. V and J are TRBV20-1 and TRBJ2-1; weak D call: TRBD1 (7 bases). Germline V lookup: CDR1 DFQATT, CDR2 SNEGSKA (reference sequence). CDR3 size: 13 residues. V was shortened by 6 bases and J by 0 bases, with 9 bases between the two germline ends.

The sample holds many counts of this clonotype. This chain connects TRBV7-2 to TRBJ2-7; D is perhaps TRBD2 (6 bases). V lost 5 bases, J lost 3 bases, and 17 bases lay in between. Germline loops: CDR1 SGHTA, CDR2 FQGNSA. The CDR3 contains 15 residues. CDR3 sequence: CASSASDLASYEQYF. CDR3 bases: TGTGCCAGCAGCGCATCGGACCTAGCGAGCTACGAGCAGTACTTC.

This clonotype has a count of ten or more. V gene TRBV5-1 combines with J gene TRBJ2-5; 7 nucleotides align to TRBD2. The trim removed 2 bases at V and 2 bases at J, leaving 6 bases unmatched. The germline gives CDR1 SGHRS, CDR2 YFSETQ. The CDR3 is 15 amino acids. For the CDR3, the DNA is TGCGCCAGCAGCTTTCGGGCTAGCGGACAAGAGACCCAGTACTTC. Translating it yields CASSFRASGQETQYF.

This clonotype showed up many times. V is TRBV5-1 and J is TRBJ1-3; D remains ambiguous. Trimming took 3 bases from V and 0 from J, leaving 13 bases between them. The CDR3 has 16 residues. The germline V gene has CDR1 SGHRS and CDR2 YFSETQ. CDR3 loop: CASSYDPAGSGNTIYF. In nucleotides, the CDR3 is TGCGCCAGCAGCTACGATCCGGCAGGCTCTGGAAACACCATATATTTT.

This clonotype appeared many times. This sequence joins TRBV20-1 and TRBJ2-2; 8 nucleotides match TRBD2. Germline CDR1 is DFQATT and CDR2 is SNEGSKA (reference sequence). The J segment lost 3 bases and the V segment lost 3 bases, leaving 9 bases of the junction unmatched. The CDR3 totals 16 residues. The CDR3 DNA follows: TGCAGTGCTAGGACGGGAGGGCCGGACGACACCGGGGAGCTGTTTTTT. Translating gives CSARTGGPDDTGELFF.

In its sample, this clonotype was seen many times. The CDR3 reads CASSTGNLLEQYF. CDR3 bases: TGCGCCAGCTCCACAGGGAATCTCCTCGAGCAGTACTTC. The chain employs TRBV5-1 and TRBJ2-7, with D maybe TRBD1 (6 bases). Germline-derived CDR1 and CDR2 are SGHRS and YFSETQ. The germline V and J ends were trimmed by 7 bases and 6 bases, with 17 bases remaining between them. This CDR3 spans 13 amino acids. Full variable domain (rest looked up from reference TRBV5-1 and TRBJ2-7): KAGVTQTPRYLIKTRGQQVTLSCSPISGHRSVSWYQQTPGQGLQFLFEYFSETQRNKGNFPGRFSGRQFSNSRSEMNVSTLELGDSALYLCASSTGNLLEQYFGPGTRLTVT.

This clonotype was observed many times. The CDR3 spells CASSPGRAISYNEQFF. CDR3 bases: TGCGCCAGCAGCCCAGGTAGGGCTATCTCCTACAATGAGCAGTTCTTC. V gene TRBV4-1 combines with J gene TRBJ2-1; D is ambiguous. The CDR3 runs 16 residues. V was pared by 4 bases and J by 0 bases, with 13 bases between. The V gene's germline CDR1 is MGHRA and CDR2 YSYEKL.

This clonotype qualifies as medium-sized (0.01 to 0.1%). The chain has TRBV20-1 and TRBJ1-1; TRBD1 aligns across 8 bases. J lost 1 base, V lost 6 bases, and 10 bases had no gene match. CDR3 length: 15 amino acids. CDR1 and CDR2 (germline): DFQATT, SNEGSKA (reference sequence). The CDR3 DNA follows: TGCAGTGCCACTCGCCCGGACAGGGAGAACACTGAAGCTTTCTTT. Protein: CSATRPDRENTEAFF.

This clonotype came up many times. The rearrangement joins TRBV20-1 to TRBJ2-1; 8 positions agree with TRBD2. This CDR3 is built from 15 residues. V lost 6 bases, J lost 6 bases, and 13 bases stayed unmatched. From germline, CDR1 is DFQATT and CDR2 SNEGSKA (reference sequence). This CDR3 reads CSAPSRGGGTNEQFF. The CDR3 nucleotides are TGCAGTGCCCCTTCAAGGGGCGGGGGGACCAATGAGCAGTTCTTC.

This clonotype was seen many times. CDR3 protein: CASSPSGRAGANVLTF. The CDR3, as DNA: TGTGCCAGCAGCCCCAGCGGCAGGGCCGGGGCCAACGTCCTGACTTTC. The chain employs TRBV7-2 and TRBJ2-6; D might be TRBD1 or TRBD2, each matching 5 bases. Germline V gives CDR1 SGHTA, CDR2 FQGNSA. The V end lost 5 bases, the J end lost 4 bases, and 15 bases lay between the germline ends. The CDR3 extends over 16 amino acids.

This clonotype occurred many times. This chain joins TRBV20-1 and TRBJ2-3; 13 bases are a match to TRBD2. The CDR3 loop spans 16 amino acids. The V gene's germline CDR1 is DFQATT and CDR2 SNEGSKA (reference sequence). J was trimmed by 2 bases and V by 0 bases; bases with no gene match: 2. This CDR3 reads CSARELAGGYTDTQYF. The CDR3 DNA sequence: TGCAGTGCTAGAGAACTAGCGGGGGGGTACACAGATACGCAGTATTTT.

The CDR3 DNA sequence: TGCAGTGCCAGCTCACCCTCCTACGAGCAGTACTTC. Its protein is CSASSPSYEQYF. The gene calls are TRBV20-1 and TRBJ2-7; no reliable D call. Germline CDR1 and CDR2: DFQATT and SNEGSKA (reference sequence). Trimming removed 6 bases at V and 0 bases at J, with 9 bases between. CDR3 size: 12 residues.